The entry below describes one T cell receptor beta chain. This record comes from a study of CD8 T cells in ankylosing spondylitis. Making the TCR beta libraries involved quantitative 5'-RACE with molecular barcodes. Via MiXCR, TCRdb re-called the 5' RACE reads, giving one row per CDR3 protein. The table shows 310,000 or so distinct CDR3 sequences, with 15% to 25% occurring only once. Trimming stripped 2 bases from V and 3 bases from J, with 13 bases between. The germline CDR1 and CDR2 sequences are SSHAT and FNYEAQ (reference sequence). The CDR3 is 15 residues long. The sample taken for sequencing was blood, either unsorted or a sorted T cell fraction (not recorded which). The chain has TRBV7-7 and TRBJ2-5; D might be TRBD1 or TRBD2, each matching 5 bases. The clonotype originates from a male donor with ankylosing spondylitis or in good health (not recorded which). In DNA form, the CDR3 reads TGTGCCAGCAGCTTATCGTCCGGGGCGGAAGAGACCCAGTACTTC. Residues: CASSLSSGAEETQYF.